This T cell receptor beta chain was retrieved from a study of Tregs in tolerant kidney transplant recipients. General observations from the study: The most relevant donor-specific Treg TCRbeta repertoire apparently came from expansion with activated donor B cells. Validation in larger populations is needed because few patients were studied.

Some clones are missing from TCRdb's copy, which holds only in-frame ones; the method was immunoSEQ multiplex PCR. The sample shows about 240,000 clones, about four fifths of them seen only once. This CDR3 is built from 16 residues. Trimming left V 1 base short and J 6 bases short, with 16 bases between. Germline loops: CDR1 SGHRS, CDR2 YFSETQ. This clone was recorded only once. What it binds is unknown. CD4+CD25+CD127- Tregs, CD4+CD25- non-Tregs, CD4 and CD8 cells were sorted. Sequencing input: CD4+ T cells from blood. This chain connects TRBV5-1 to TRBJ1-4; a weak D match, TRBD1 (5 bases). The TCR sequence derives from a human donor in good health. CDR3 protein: CASSLMGGASDEKLFF. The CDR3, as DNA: TGCGCCAGCAGCTTGATGGGTGGGGCGAGTGATGAAAAACTGTTTTTT.